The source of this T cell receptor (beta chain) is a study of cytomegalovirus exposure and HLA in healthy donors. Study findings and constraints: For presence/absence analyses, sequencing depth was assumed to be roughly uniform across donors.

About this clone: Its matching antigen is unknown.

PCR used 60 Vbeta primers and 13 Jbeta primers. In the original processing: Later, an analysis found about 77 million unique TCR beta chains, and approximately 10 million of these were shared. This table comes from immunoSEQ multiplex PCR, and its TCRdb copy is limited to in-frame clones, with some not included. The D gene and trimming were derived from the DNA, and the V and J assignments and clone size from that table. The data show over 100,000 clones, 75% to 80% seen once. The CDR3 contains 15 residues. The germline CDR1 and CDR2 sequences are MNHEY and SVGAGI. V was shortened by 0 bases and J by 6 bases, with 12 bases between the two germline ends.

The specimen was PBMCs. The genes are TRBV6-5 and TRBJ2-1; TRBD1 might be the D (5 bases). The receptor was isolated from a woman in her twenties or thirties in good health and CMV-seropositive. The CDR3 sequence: CASSYSSLGVNEQFF. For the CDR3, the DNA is TGTGCCAGCAGTTACTCGAGTTTAGGGGTCAATGAGCAGTTCTTC.